These T cell receptor beta chains were read from a single sample in a study of blood T cells in healthy people across ages. TCRdb re-called the 5' RACE reads through MiXCR, storing one row per CDR3 protein. This sample has 800,000 to 950,000 distinct CDR3 sequences, with 30% to 45% found just once. The material sequenced was blood. These TCRs come from a man aged 18-30 years in good health. Each CDR3 is given with its conserved first and last residue. The D gene is left open where the match is weak. The listing skips clone size in some rows; elsewhere it reads once, few, many or a size class.

>.|13|.|TRBJ2-7|TRBV18
CASSPPWGTEQYF
TGTGCCAGCTCACCACCGTGGGGAACCGAGCAGTACTTC
>TRBD1|17|.|TRBJ2-3|TRBV20-1
CSAISPRGTGGTDTQYF
TGCAGTGCTATATCCCCTAGGGGGACAGGGGGGACAGATACGCAGTATTTT
>TRBD1|16|.|TRBJ1-2|TRBV28
CASGLPQGEANYGYTF
TGTGCCAGCGGTTTGCCACAGGGGGAAGCTAACTATGGCTACACCTTC
>TRBD2|17|few|TRBJ2-1|TRBV20-1
CSAMPPRLAGFGNEQFF
TGCAGTGCTATGCCCCCCCGTCTAGCGGGTTTTGGGAATGAGCAGTTCTTC
>TRBD1|19|few|TRBJ2-1|TRBV6-4
CASSVNSRAPGQGYNEQFF
TGTGCCAGCAGTGTTAACTCGAGGGCACCGGGACAGGGCTACAATGAGCAGTTCTTC
>.|14|.|TRBJ1-6|TRBV19
CASSLAGKNSPLHF
TGTGCCAGTAGTCTCGCAGGGAAAAATTCACCCCTCCACTTT
>.|13|few|TRBJ1-4|TRBV20-1
CSAETEEYEKLFF
TGCAGTGCCGAGACAGAGGAGTATGAAAAACTGTTTTTT
>TRBD2|19|few|TRBJ2-1|TRBV12-3/TRBV12-4
CASSLVRLAGSGSYNEQFF
TGTGCCAGCAGTTTAGTCCGACTAGCGGGCTCGGGGTCCTACAATGAGCAGTTCTTC
>.|14|many|TRBJ2-1|TRBV6-5
CASSSTFPDRRQFF
TGTGCCAGCAGCTCTACCTTTCCTGATCGACGGCAGTTCTTC
>TRBD1|12|few|TRBJ1-4|TRBV12-3/TRBV12-4
CASGGQGRELFF
TGTGCCAGCGGGGGACAGGGGAGAGAACTGTTTTTT
>TRBD1|17|once|TRBJ1-5|TRBV7-2
CASSLGTGGQSNQPQHF
TGTGCCAGCAGCTTAGGGACAGGGGGCCAAAGCAATCAGCCCCAGCATTTT
>TRBD1|14|.|TRBJ2-5|TRBV29-1
CSVDSGGQQETQYF
TGCAGCGTTGATTCAGGGGGCCAACAAGAGACCCAGTACTTC
>.|12|few|TRBJ2-3|TRBV12-3/TRBV12-4
CASSLGIDTQYF
TGTGCCAGCAGCCTGGGGATCGATACGCAGTATTTT
>.|14|.|TRBJ2-1|TRBV28
CASSLLLPENEQFF
TGTGCCAGCAGTTTACTCCTCCCCGAAAATGAGCAGTTCTTC
>TRBD1|17|few|TRBJ2-5|TRBV5-1
CASSFDTETGNGETQYF
TGCGCCAGCAGTTTCGACACCGAGACAGGGAATGGAGAGACCCAGTACTTC
>.|15|few|TRBJ1-4|TRBV5-6
CASSWGRTWDEKLFF
TGTGCCAGCAGCTGGGGGCGGACGTGGGATGAAAAACTGTTTTTT
>.|15|.|TRBJ2-3|TRBV7-2
CASSLRAGGWDTQYF
TGTGCCAGCAGCCTAAGGGCAGGGGGGTGGGATACGCAGTATTTT
>.|13|.|TRBJ2-5|TRBV2
CASSEVSRETQYF
TGTGCCAGCAGTGAAGTCTCAAGGGAGACCCAGTACTTC
>TRBD2|15|.|TRBJ2-5|TRBV6-5
CASSQLAGRINEQYF
TGTGCCAGCAGTCAACTAGCGGGGAGGATCAATGAGCAGTACTTC
>.|17|few|TRBJ2-3|TRBV7-8
CASSLAKRRLAGDTQYF
TGTGCCAGCAGCTTAGCGAAGCGTAGGCTCGCTGGGGATACGCAGTATTTT
>.|14|.|TRBJ2-5|TRBV5-5
CASSLGADWETQYF
TGTGCCAGCAGCTTGGGCGCGGACTGGGAGACCCAGTACTTC
>TRBD2|19|.|TRBJ2-2|TRBV24-1
CATSDSGLAGGSHTGELFF
TGTGCCACCAGTGATTCGGGACTAGCGGGAGGAAGCCACACCGGGGAGCTGTTTTTT
>.|19|few|TRBJ1-6|TRBV7-2
CASSLFRRGPNSYNSPLHF
TGTGCCAGCAGCTTATTTCGCAGGGGCCCAAACTCCTATAATTCACCCCTCCACTTT
>TRBD1|17|.|TRBJ2-7|TRBV25-1
CASSEGRTGDPHYEQYF
TGTGCCAGCAGTGAAGGTCGGACAGGGGATCCCCACTACGAGCAGTACTTC
>.|15|.|TRBJ1-2|TRBV6-1
CASSPAHGDVNGYTF
TGTGCCAGCAGCCCGGCCCATGGGGATGTAAACGGCTACACCTTC
>.|16|.|TRBJ2-3|TRBV27
CASSLYSGARTDTQYF
TGTGCCAGCAGTTTATATAGTGGGGCTCGCACAGATACGCAGTATTTT
>TRBD1|14|.|TRBJ2-4|TRBV6-6
CASSDRDLKNIQYF
TGTGCCAGCAGTGACAGGGATCTCAAAAACATTCAGTACTTC
>TRBD1|16|.|TRBJ2-5|TRBV4-2
CASSQEPGQGFGTQYF
TGTGCCAGCAGCCAAGAACCGGGACAGGGGTTTGGGACCCAGTACTTC
>.|14|once|TRBJ1-2|TRBV5-5
CASSFTVSNYGNTF
TGTGCCAGCAGCTTTACAGTATCAAACTATGGCAACACCTTC
>.|12|many|TRBJ2-3|TRBV7-2
CASSRSTDTQYF
TGTGCCAGCAGCCGTAGCACAGATACGCAGTATTTT
>.|13|few|TRBJ1-1|TRBV12-3/TRBV12-4
CASSPRGPTEAFF
TGTGCCAGCAGTCCCCGGGGGCCGACTGAAGCTTTCTTT
>.|15|.|TRBJ2-2|TRBV5-5
CASSLARGNTGELFF
TGTGCCAGCAGCTTGGCCAGGGGAAACACCGGGGAGCTGTTTTTT
>.|14|.|TRBJ2-7|TRBV20-1
CSAMAGTPEYEQYF
TGCAGTGCTATGGCCGGGACTCCCGAATACGAGCAGTACTTC
>.|14|.|TRBJ1-1|TRBV2
CASSESVRGWAAFF
TGTGCCAGCAGTGAATCGGTTAGGGGTTGGGCAGCTTTCTTT
>.|14|.|TRBJ1-1|TRBV4-1
CASSQEDRDDQAFF
TGCGCCAGCAGCCAAGAAGACCGGGACGATCAAGCTTTCTTT
>.|11|.|TRBJ1-2|TRBV3-1
CASSHVYGYTF
TGTGCCAGCAGCCATGTCTATGGCTACACCTTC
>.|16|.|TRBJ2-3|TRBV7-9
CASTQERWTHTDTQYF
TGTGCCAGCACCCAAGAGCGTTGGACTCACACAGATACGCAGTATTTT
>TRBD1|14|.|TRBJ1-1|TRBV4-2
CASSLGQGAFKAFF
TGTGCCAGCAGCCTCGGACAGGGGGCTTTTAAAGCTTTCTTT
>.|16|few|TRBJ2-1|TRBV9
CASSVDRGSPYNEQFF
TGTGCCAGCAGCGTAGATCGGGGGTCCCCCTACAATGAGCAGTTCTTC
>.|12|many|TRBJ1-2|TRBV12-3/TRBV12-4
CASLNPNYGYTF
TGTGCCAGCCTCAATCCTAACTATGGCTACACCTTC
>TRBD2|16|.|TRBJ2-3|TRBV4-2
CASSQDTLAIPDTQYF
TGTGCCAGCAGCCAAGATACACTAGCGATACCAGATACGCAGTATTTT
>.|19|.|TRBJ2-7|TRBV15
CATSRSRDGGLLKEHEQYF
TGTGCCACCAGCAGATCCCGGGACGGGGGGCTGCTAAAAGAACATGAGCAGTACTTC
>.|15|few|TRBJ1-5|TRBV6-1
CASSEGGMDNQPQHF
TGTGCCAGCAGTGAAGGCGGTATGGACAATCAGCCCCAGCATTTT
>TRBD2|16|few|TRBJ2-1|TRBV6-6
CASSYLLAGGNNEQFF
TGTGCCAGCAGTTACCTCCTAGCGGGGGGCAACAATGAGCAGTTCTTC
>.|15|few|TRBJ2-3|TRBV5-8
CASSLVGEGTDTQYF
TGTGCCAGCAGCTTGGTTGGCGAGGGGACAGATACGCAGTATTTT
>.|14|few|TRBJ1-5|TRBV9
CASSAQGRNQPQHF
TGTGCCAGCAGCGCACAGGGTCGGAATCAGCCCCAGCATTTT
>.|13|.|TRBJ1-6|TRBV6-6
CASSDSWGRALHF
TGTGCCAGCAGTGACTCATGGGGTAGGGCCCTCCACTTT
>.|14|few|TRBJ1-1|TRBV12-3/TRBV12-4
CASTGPVPSTEAFF
TGTGCCAGCACCGGGCCGGTCCCCAGCACTGAAGCTTTCTTT
>.|14|many|TRBJ2-3|TRBV20-1
CSASPVDRTDTQYF
TGCAGTGCTAGTCCGGTCGATCGCACAGATACGCAGTATTTT
>.|14|many|TRBJ1-5|TRBV7-8
CASSPRDINQPQHF
TGTGCCAGCAGCCCCCGGGACATCAATCAGCCCCAGCATTTT
>.|14|.|TRBJ2-7|TRBV6-2/TRBV6-3
CASGRTPSTYEQYF
TGTGCCAGCGGGAGGACCCCGAGCACCTACGAGCAGTACTTC
>.|15|once|TRBJ1-1|TRBV27
CASSWTGRLNTEAFF
TGTGCCAGCAGTTGGACGGGTCGACTGAACACTGAAGCTTTCTTT
>.|14|.|TRBJ1-1|TRBV10-3
CAISQSAEGTEAFF
TGTGCCATCAGTCAGTCCGCGGAAGGCACTGAAGCTTTCTTT
>.|15|few|TRBJ1-5|TRBV12-3/TRBV12-4
CASSCQAGGNQPQHF
TGTGCCAGCAGTTGTCAGGCAGGGGGCAATCAGCCCCAGCATTTT
>.|15|.|TRBJ2-7|TRBV3-1
CASAYSPSSYNEQYF
TGTGCCAGCGCCTACTCTCCCAGCTCCTACAATGAGCAGTACTTC
>.|15|many|TRBJ1-2|TRBV6-5
CASSVGGSGGSGYTF
TGTGCCAGCAGCGTCGGGGGGTCTGGGGGCTCTGGCTACACCTTC
>.|16|few|TRBJ2-4|TRBV6-5
CASSLTGTEAKNIQYF
TGTGCCAGCAGTTTAACCGGGACGGAAGCCAAAAACATTCAGTACTTC